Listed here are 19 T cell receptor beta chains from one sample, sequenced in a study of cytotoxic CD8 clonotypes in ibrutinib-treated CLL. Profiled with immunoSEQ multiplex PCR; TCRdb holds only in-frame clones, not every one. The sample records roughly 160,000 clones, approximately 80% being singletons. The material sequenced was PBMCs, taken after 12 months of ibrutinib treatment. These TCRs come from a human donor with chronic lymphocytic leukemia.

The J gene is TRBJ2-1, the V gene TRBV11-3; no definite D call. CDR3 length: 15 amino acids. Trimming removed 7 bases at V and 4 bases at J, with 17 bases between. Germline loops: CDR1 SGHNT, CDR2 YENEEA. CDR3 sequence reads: CASMVDRNSYNEQFF. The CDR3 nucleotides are TGTGCCAGCATGGTTGATCGGAATAGTTACAATGAGCAGTTCTTC.

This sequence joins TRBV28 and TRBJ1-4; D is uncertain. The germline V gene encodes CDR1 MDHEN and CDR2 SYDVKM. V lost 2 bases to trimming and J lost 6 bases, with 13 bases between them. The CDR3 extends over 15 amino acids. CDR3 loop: CASSLIPASHEKLFF. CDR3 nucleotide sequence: TGTGCCAGCAGTTTAATCCCTGCCAGTCATGAAAAACTGTTTTTT.

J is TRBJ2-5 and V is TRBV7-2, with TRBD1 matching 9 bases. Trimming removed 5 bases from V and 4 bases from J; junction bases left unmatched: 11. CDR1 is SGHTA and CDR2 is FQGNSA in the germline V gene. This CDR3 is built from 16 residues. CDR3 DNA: TGTGCCAGCAGCACGGGACCGGGACAGGGCCTAGAGACCCAGTACTTC. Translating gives CASSTGPGQGLETQYF.

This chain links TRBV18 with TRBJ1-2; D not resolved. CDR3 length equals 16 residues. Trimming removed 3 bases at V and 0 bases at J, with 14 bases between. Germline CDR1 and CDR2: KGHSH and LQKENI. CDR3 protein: CASSPIRSTANYGYTF. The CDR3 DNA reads TGTGCCAGCTCACCGATCCGGAGCACAGCTAACTATGGCTACACCTTC.

CDR3 nucleotide sequence: TGCGCCAGCAGCCAAGATGGGGAGGTTTATTCACCCCTCCACTTT. It codes for CASSQDGEVYSPLHF. This chain uses TRBV4-3 with TRBJ1-6; unclear D gene. The V end was cut by 0 bases, the J end by 8 bases, with 11 bases between. Looked up from germline, CDR1 is LGHNA and CDR2 is YSLEER. The CDR3 contains 15 residues.

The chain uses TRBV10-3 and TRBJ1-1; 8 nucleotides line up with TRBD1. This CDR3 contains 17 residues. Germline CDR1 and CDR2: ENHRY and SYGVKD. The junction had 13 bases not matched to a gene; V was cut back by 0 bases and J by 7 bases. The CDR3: CAISESPPGGASNEAFF. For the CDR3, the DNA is TGTGCCATCAGTGAGTCGCCCCCAGGGGGCGCGTCTAATGAAGCTTTCTTT.

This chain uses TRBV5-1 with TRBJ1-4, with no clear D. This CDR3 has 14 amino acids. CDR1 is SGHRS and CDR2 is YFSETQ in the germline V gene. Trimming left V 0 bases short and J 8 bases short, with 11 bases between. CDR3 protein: CASSLVPGSEKLFF. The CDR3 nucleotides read TGCGCCAGCAGCTTGGTGCCGGGGAGCGAAAAACTGTTTTTT. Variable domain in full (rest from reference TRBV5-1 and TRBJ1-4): KAGVTQTPRYLIKTRGQQVTLSCSPISGHRSVSWYQQTPGQGLQFLFEYFSETQRNKGNFPGRFSGRQFSNSRSEMNVSTLELGDSALYLCASSLVPGSEKLFFGSGTQLSVL.

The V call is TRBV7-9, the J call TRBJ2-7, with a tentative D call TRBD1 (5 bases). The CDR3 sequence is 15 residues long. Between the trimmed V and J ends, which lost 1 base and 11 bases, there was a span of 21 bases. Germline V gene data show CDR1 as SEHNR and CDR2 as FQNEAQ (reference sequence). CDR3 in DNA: TGTGCCAGCAGCTTAGAAATGGGGCTGAAAAACCCGGAGTACTTC. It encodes CASSLEMGLKNPEYF.

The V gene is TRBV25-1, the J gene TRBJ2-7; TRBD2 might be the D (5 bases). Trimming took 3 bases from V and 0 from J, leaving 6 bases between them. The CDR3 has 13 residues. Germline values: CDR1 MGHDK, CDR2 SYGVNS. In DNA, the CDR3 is TGTGCCAGCAGTGACGGGATCTCCTACGAGCAGTACTTC. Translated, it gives CASSDGISYEQYF.

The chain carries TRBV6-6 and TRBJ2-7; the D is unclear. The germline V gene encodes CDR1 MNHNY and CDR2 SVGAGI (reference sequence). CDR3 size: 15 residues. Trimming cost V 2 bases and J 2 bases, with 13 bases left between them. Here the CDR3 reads CASSYRDTGAYEQYF. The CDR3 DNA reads TGTGCCAGCAGTTACCGCGACACGGGTGCCTACGAGCAGTACTTC.

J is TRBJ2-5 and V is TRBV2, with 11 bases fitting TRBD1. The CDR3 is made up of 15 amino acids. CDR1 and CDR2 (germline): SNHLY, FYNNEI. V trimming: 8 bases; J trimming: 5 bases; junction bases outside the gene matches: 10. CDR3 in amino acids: CASRSSDRGLETQYF. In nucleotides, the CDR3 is TGTGCCAGCCGGTCATCGGACAGGGGGCTGGAGACCCAGTACTTC. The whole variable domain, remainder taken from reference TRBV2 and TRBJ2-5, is EPEVTQTPSHQVTQMGQEVILRCVPISNHLYFYWYRQILGQKVEFLVSFYNNEISEKSEIFDDQFSVERPDGSNFTLKIRSTKLEDSAMYFCASRSSDRGLETQYFGPGTRLLVL.

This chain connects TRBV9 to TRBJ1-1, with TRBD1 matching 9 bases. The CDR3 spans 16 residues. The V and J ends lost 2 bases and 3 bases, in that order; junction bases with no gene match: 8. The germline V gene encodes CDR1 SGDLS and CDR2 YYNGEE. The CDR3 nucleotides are TGTGCCAGCAGCGTCAACCCGGGACAGGGCGACACTGAAGCTTTCTTT. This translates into CASSVNPGQGDTEAFF.

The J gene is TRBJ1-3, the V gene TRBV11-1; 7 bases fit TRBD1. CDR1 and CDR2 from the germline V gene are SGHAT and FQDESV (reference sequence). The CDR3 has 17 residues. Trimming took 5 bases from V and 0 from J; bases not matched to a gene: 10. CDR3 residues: CASSRHGTAASGNTIYF. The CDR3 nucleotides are TGTGCCAGCAGCAGACATGGGACAGCCGCCTCTGGAAACACCATATATTTT.

The CDR3 DNA follows: TGTGCCAGCAGTTCCGTACTATCCTCCTGGACCGGGGAGCTGTTTTTT. Its protein product is CASSSVLSSWTGELFF. This sequence joins TRBV6-5 and TRBJ2-2; the D is unclear. V gave up 4 bases and J gave up 5 bases, with 17 bases separating them. There are 16 residues in the CDR3. Germline CDR1 is MNHEY and CDR2 is SVGAGI.

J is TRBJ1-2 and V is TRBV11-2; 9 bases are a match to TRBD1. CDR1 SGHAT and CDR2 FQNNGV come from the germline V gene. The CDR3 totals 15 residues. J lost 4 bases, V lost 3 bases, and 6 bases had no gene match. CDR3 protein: CASSFVSTGGYGYTF. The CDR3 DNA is TGTGCCAGCAGCTTTGTCTCGACAGGGGGCTATGGCTACACCTTC.

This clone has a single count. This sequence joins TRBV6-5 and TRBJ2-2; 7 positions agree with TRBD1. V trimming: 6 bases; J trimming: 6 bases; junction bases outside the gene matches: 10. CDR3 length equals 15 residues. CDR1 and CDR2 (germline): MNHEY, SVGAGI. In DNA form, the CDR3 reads TGTGCCAGCAGACCAGGGGGTAGTGGGCCCGGGGAGCTGTTTTTT. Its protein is CASRPGGSGPGELFF.

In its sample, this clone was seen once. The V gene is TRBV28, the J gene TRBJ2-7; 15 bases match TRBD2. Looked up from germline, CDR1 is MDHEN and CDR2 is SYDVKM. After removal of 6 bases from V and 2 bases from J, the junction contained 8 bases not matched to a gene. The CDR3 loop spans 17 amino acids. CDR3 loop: CASRGLAGGRGAYEQYF. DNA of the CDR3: TGTGCCAGCAGAGGACTAGCGGGGGGGCGTGGTGCCTACGAGCAGTACTTC.

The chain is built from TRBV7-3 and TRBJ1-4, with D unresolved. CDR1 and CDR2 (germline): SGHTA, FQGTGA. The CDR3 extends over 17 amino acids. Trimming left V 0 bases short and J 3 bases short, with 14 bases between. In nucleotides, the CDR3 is TGTGCCAGCAGCTTAACAAGGGCAGAACAACCTAATGAAAAACTGTTTTTT. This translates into CASSLTRAEQPNEKLFF.

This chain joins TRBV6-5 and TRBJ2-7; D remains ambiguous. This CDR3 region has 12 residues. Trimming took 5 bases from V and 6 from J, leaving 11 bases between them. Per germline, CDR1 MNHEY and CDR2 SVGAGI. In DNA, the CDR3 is TGTGCCAGCAGTGTCGACACCGGCGAGCAGTACTTC. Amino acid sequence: CASSVDTGEQYF.